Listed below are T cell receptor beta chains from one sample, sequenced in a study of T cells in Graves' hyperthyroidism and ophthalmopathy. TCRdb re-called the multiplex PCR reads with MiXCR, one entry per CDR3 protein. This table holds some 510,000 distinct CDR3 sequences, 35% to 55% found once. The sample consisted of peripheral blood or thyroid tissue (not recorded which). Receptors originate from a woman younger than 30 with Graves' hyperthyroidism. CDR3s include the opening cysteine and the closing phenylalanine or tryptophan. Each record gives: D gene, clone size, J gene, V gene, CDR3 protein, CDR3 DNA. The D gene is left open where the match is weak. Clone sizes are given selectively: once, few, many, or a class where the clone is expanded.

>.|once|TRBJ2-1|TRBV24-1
CATSKVAGIDEQFF
TGTGCCACCAGTAAAGTGGCTGGGATCGATGAGCAGTTCTTC
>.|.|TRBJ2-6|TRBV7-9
CASSKAAAWGQRPDF
TGTGCCAGCAGCAAAGCGGCGGCTTGGGGCCAACGTCCTGACTTC
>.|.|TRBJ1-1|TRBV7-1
CASSQPWDEAFF
TGTGCCAGCAGTCAGCCCTGGGACGAAGCTTTCTTT
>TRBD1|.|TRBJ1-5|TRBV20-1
CSAPRQGGQPQHF
TGCAGTGCCCCTCGACAGGGTGGTCAGCCCCAGCATTTT
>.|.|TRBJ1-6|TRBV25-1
CASSDSGSPLHF
TGTGCCAGCAGTGATTCGGGTTCACCCCTCCACTTT
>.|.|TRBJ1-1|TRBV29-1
CSVWNSRNTEAFF
TGCAGCGTTTGGAACAGCCGGAACACTGAAGCTTTCTTT
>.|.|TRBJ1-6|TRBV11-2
CAWSPPTGSPLHF
TGTGCCTGGAGTCCGCCGACTGGATCACCCCTCCACTTT
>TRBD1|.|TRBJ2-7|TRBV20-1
CSASLRGQGDEQYF
TGCAGTGCTAGCCTTAGGGGACAGGGCGACGAGCAGTACTTC
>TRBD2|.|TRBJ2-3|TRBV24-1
CATSEPTSGVTDTQYF
TGTGCCACCAGTGAACCAACTAGCGGCGTAACAGATACGCAGTATTTT
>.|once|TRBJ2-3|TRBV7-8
CASTNTDTQYF
TGTGCCAGCACCAACACAGATACGCAGTATTTT
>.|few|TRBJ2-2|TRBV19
CASSISAENTGELFF
TGTGCCAGTAGTATTTCAGCTGAGAACACCGGGGAGCTGTTTTTT
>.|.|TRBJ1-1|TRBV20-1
CSARETGGTEAFF
TGCAGTGCTAGAGAAACCGGGGGCACTGAAGCTTTCTTT
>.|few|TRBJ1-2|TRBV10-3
CASSPGSGDGNYGYTF
TGTGCCAGCAGCCCGGGGTCAGGGGATGGGAACTATGGCTACACCTTC
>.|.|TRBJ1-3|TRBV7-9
CAGSLAGSSGNTIYF
TGTGCCGGCAGCTTAGCGGGCAGCTCTGGAAACACCATATATTTT
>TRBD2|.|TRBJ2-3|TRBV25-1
CASSKGTSGTDTQYF
TGTGCCAGCAGCAAAGGGACTAGCGGTACAGATACGCAGTATTTT
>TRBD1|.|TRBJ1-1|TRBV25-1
CASMTGQNTEAFF
TGTGCCAGCATGACAGGGCAAAACACTGAAGCTTTCTTT
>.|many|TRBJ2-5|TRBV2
CASGLETQYF
TGTGCCAGCGGTCTGGAGACCCAGTACTTC
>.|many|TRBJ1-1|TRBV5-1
CASSLRGRNTEAFF
TGTGCCAGCAGCCTCAGGGGTCGGAACACTGAAGCTTTCTTT
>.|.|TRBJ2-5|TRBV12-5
CASGRPDRGETQYF
TGTGCTAGTGGTCGCCCCGACCGAGGAGAGACCCAGTACTTC
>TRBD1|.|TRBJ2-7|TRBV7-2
CASSSRQGIANEQYF
TGTGCCAGCAGCTCCCGACAGGGAATTGCCAACGAGCAGTACTTC
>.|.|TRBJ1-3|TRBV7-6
CASSLGGRNSGNTIYF
TGTGCCAGCAGCTTAGGGGGCCGAAACTCTGGAAACACCATATATTTT
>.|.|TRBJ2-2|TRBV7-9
CASSLVVTLATGELFF
TGTGCCAGCAGCTTAGTCGTGACTCTAGCCACCGGGGAGCTGTTTTTT
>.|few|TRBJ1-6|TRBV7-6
CASSLTGTINSPLHF
TGTGCCAGCAGCTTAACCGGGACAATCAATTCACCCCTCCACTTT
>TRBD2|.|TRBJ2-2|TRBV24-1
CATSQWGTTNTGELFF
TGTGCCACATCCCAATGGGGGACTACGAACACCGGGGAGCTGTTTTTT
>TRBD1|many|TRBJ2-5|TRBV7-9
CASSSNRGRRETQYF
TGTGCCAGCAGCTCCAACAGGGGCCGGAGAGAGACCCAGTACTTC
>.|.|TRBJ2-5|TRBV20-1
CGGLEGSGDNQETQYF
TGCGGAGGGCTAGAGGGAAGCGGCGATAATCAAGAGACCCAGTACTTC
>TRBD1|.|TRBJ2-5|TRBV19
CASSIMGQGGETQYF
TGTGCCAGTAGTATTATGGGACAGGGCGGAGAGACCCAGTACTTC
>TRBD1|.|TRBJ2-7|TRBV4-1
CASRATGEREQYF
TGCGCCAGCAGGGCCACAGGGGAACGGGAGCAGTACTTC
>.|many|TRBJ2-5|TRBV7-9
CASSPNRVQETQYF
TGTGCCAGCAGCCCCAACAGGGTCCAAGAGACCCAGTACTTC
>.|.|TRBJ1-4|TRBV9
CASSSARKPTNEKLFF
TGTGCCAGCAGCTCCGCCCGGAAACCAACTAATGAAAAACTGTTTTTT
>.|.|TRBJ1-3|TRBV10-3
CASSGGSHVSGNTIYF
TGTGCCAGCAGTGGAGGCAGTCACGTTTCGGGAAACACCATATATTTT
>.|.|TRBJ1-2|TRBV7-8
CASSPRNGFYGYTF
TGTGCCAGCAGCCCCCGAAACGGCTTCTATGGCTACACCTTC
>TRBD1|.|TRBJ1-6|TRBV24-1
CATSDPGTANSPLHF
TGTGCCACCAGTGACCCCGGGACAGCAAATTCACCCCTCCACTTT
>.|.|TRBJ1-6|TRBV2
CASKGTQENSPLHF
TGTGCCAGCAAAGGGACCCAAGAAAATTCACCCCTCCACTTT
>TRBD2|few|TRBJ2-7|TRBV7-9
CASGRMAGGSHEQYF
TGTGCCAGCGGCCGAATGGCGGGAGGGTCCCACGAGCAGTACTTC
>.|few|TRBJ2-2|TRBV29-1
CSVDSGDTGELFF
TGCAGCGTTGACTCAGGGGACACCGGGGAGCTGTTTTTT
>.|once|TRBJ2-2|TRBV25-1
CASSESGVTLFF
TGTGCCAGCAGTGAATCCGGCGTTACGCTGTTTTTT
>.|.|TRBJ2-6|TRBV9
CASSRGGTGANVLTF
TGTGCCAGCAGCCGTGGGGGGACCGGGGCCAACGTCCTGACTTTC
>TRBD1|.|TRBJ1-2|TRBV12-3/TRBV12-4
CASSAGTGGGGYTF
TGTGCCAGCAGTGCCGGGACAGGGGGTGGTGGCTACACCTTC
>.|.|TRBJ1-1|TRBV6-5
CASSLSTGAGTEAFF
TGTGCCAGCAGTTTATCGACGGGGGCGGGCACTGAAGCTTTCTTT
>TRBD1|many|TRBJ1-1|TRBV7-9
CASSRGTVEAFF
TGTGCCAGCAGCCGAGGGACAGTTGAAGCTTTCTTT
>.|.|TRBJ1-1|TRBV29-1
CSVGIRVATEAFF
TGCAGCGTTGGAATCAGGGTGGCCACTGAAGCTTTCTTT
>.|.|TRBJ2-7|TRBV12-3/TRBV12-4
CASSLSRFNEQYF
TGTGCCAGCAGTTTGAGTAGATTTAACGAGCAGTACTTC
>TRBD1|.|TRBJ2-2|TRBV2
CASTRGRLTNTGELFF
TGTGCCAGCACCAGGGGGCGGCTAACGAACACCGGGGAGCTGTTTTTT
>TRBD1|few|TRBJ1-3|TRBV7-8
CASSSPDRDSGNTIYF
TGTGCCAGCAGCTCGCCTGACAGGGACTCTGGAAACACCATATATTTT
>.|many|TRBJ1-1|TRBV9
CASSVDEGTEAFF
TGTGCCAGCAGCGTAGACGAGGGAACTGAAGCTTTCTTT
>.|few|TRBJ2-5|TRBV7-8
CASSVATGTQETQYF
TGTGCCAGCAGCGTTGCCACGGGGACTCAAGAGACCCAGTACTTC
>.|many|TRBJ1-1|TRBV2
CASSVDTEAFF
TGTGCCAGCAGTGTGGACACTGAAGCTTTCTTT